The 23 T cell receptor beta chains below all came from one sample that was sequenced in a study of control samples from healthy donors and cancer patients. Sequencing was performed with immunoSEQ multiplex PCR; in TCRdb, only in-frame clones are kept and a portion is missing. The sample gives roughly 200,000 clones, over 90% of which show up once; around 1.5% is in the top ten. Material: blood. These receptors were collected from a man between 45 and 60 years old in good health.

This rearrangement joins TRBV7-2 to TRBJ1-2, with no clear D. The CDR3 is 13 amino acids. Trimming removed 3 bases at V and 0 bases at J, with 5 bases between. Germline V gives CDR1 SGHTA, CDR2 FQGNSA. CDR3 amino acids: CASSFRSNYGYTF. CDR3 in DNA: TGTGCCAGCAGCTTTCGGTCTAACTATGGCTACACCTTC.

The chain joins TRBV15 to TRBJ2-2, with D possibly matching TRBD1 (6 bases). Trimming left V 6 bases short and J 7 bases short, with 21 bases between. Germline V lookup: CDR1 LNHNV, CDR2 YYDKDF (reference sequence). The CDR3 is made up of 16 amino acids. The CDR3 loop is CATRPGGAGDGGELFF. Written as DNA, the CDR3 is TGTGCCACCAGACCCGGCGGTGCAGGGGACGGCGGGGAGCTGTTTTTT. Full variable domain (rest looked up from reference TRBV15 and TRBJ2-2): DAMVIQNPRYQVTQFGKPVTLSCSQTLNHNVMYWYQQKSSQAPKLLFHYYDKDFNNEADTPDNFQSRRPNTSFCFLDIRSPGLGDTAMYLCATRPGGAGDGGELFFGEGSRLTVL.

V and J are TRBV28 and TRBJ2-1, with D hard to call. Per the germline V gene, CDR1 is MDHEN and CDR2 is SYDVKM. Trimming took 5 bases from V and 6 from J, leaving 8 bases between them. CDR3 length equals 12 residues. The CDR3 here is CASSLGFNEQFF. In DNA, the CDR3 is TGTGCCAGCAGTCTAGGCTTCAATGAGCAGTTCTTC.

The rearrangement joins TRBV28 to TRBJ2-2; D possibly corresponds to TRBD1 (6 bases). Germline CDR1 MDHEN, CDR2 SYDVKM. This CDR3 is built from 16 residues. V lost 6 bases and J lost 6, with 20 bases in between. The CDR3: CASRGTGTIRPGELFF. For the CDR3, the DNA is TGTGCCAGCAGAGGAACCGGGACAATTCGGCCCGGGGAGCTGTTTTTT.

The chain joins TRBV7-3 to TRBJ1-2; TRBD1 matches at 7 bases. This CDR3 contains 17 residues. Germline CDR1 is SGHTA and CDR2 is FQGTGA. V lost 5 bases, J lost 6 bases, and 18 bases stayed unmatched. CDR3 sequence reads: CASSRIGGDGGENGYTF. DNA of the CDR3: TGTGCCAGCAGCAGAATAGGGGGCGATGGAGGAGAGAATGGCTACACCTTC.

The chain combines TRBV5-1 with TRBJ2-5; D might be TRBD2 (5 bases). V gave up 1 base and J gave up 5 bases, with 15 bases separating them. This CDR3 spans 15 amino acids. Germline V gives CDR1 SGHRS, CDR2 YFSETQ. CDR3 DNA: TGCGCCAGCAGCTTGAGGCCTCTAGCTTATGAGACCCAGTACTTC. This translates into CASSLRPLAYETQYF.

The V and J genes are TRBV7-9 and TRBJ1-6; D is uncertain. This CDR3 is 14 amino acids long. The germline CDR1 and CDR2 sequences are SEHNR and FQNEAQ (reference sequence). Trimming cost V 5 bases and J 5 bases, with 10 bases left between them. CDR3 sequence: CASSPQANNSPLHF. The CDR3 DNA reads TGTGCCAGCAGCCCCCAGGCGAATAATTCACCCCTCCACTTT.

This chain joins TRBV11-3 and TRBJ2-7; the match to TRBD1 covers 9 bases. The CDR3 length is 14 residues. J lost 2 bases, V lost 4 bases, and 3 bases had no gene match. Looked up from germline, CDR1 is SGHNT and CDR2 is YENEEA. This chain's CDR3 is CASSSGQGPYEQYF. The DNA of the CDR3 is TGTGCCAGCAGCTCGGGACAGGGTCCCTACGAGCAGTACTTC.

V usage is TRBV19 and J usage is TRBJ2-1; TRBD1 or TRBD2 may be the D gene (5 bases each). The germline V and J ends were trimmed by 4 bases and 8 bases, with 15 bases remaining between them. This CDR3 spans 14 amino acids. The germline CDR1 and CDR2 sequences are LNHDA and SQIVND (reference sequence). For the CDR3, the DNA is TGTGCCAGTAGTACCGGGACCGGCCCCCATGAGCAGTTCTTC. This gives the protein CASSTGTGPHEQFF.

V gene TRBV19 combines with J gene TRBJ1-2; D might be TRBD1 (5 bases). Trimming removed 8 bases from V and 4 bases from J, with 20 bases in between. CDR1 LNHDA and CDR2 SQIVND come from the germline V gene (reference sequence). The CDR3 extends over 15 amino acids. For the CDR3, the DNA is TGTGCCAGTGGGACTTCAGGGATCCCCCCCTATGGCTACACCTTC. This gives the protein CASGTSGIPPYGYTF.

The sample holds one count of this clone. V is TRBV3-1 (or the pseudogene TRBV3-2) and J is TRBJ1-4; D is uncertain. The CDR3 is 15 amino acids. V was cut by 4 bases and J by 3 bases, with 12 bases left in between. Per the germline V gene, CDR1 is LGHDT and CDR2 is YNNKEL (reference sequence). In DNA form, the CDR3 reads TGTGCCAGCAGCCCTCTTACTCACCCTAATGAAAAACTGTTTTTT. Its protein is CASSPLTHPNEKLFF.

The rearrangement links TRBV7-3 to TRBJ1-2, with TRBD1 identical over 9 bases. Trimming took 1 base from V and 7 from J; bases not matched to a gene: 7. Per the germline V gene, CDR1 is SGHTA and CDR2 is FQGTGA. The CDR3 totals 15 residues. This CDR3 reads CASSLRSGQGRGYTF. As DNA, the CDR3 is TGTGCCAGCAGCTTAAGGTCGGGACAGGGTCGTGGCTACACCTTC.

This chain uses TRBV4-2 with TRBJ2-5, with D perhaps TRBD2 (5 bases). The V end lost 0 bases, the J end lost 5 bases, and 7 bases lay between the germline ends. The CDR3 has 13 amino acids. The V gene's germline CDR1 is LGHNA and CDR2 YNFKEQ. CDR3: CASSQDPGETQYF. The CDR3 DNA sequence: TGTGCCAGCAGCCAAGATCCGGGGGAGACCCAGTACTTC.

Written as DNA, the CDR3 is TGTGCCAGCAGTTCAGAGACAGGTCAGCCCCAGCATTTT. Translated, it gives CASSSETGQPQHF. The V and J genes are TRBV27 and TRBJ1-5; D is possibly TRBD1 (6 bases). This CDR3 has 13 amino acids. The germline gives CDR1 MNHEY, CDR2 SMNVEV (reference sequence). V lost 4 bases and J 6 bases, leaving 10 bases between the germline ends.

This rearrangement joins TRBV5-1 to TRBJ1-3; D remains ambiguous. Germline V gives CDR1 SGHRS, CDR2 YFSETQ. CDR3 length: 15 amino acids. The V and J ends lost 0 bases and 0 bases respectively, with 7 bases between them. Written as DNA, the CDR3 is TGCGCCAGCAGCTTGGAAGGGTTCTCTGGAAACACCATATATTTT. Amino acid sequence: CASSLEGFSGNTIYF.

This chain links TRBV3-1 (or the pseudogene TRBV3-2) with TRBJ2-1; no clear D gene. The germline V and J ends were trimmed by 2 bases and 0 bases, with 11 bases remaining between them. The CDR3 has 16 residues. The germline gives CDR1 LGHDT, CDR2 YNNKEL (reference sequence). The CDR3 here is CASSQKIPSSYNEQFF. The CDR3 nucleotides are TGTGCCAGCAGCCAAAAAATTCCGAGCTCCTACAATGAGCAGTTCTTC.

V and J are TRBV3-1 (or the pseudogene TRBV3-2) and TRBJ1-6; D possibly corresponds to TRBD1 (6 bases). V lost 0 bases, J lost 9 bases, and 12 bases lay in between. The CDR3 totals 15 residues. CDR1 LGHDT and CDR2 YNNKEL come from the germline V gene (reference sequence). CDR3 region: CASSQDPGVASPLHF. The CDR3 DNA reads TGTGCCAGCAGCCAAGATCCAGGGGTGGCTTCACCCCTCCACTTT.

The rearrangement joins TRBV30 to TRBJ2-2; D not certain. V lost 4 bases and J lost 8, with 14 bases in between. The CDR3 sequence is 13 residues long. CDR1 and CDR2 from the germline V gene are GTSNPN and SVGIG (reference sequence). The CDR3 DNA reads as TGTGCCTGGAAGCGCTCCTGGCGTGGGGAGCTGTTTTTT. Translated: CAWKRSWRGELFF.

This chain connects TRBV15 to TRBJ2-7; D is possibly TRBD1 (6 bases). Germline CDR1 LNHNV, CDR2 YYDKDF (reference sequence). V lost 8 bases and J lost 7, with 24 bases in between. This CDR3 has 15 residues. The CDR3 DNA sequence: TGTGCCACCGCCCCCACCATCCAGGGGATGGGGGAGCAGTACGTC. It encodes CATAPTIQGMGEQYV.

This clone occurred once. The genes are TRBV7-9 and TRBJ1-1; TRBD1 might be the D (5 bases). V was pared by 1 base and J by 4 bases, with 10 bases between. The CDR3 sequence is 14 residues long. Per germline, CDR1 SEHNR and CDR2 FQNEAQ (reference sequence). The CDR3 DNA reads TGTGCCAGCAGCTTAGTTGGGGGTGCCACTGAAGCTTTCTTT. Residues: CASSLVGGATEAFF.

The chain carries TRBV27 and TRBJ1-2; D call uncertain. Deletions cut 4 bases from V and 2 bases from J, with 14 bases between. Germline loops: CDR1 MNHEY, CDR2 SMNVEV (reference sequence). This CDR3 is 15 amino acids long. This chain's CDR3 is CASSYSDAGNYGYTF. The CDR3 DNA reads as TGTGCCAGCAGTTACTCGGACGCGGGCAACTATGGCTACACCTTC.

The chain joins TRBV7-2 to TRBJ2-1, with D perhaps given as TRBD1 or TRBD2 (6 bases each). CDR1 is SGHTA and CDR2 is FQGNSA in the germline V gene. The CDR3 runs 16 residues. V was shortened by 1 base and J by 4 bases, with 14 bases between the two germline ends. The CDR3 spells CASSLDATGTYNEQFF. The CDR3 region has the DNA TGTGCCAGCAGCTTAGACGCAACAGGGACTTACAATGAGCAGTTCTTC.

The CDR3 loop is CAISDFRTGGLIDTEAFF. The DNA of the CDR3 is TGTGCCATCAGTGATTTTCGGACAGGGGGCTTAATCGACACTGAAGCTTTCTTT. The chain joins TRBV10-3 to TRBJ1-1; TRBD1 matches 11 bases. Per germline, CDR1 ENHRY and CDR2 SYGVKD. Trimming at V came to 3 bases and at J to 3 bases, leaving 12 bases not matched to a gene. The CDR3 length is 18 residues.